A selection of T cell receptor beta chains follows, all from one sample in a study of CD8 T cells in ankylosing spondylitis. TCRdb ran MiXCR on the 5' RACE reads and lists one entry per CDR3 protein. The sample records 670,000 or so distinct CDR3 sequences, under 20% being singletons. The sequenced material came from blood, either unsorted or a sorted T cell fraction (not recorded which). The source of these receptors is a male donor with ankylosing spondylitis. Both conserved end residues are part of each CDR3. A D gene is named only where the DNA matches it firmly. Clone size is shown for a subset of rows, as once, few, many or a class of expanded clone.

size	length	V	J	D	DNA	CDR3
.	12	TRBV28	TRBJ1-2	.	TGTGCCAGCAGTATAGGTACCTATGGCTACACCTTC	CASSIGTYGYTF
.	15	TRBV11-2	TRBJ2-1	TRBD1	TGTGCCAGCAGCTTAGATGGACAGGGGTACAATGAGCAGTTCTTC	CASSLDGQGYNEQFF
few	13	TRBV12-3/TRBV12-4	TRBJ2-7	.	TGTGCCAGCAGACCGACAACCAACCCCGAGCAGTACTTC	CASRPTTNPEQYF
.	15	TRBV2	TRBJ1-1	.	TGTGCCAGCAGTGTAGGACTCCGGGGGAGGGATGAAGCTTTCTTT	CASSVGLRGRDEAFF
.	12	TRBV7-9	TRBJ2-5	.	TGTGCCAGCAGCCTCCTCCCAGAGACCCAGTACTTC	CASSLLPETQYF
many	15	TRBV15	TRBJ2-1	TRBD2	TGTGCCACCAGCAGAGGGGGGGGCTCCTACAATGAGCAGTTCTTC	CATSRGGGSYNEQFF
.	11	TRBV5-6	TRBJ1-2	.	TGTGCCAGCAGCTTCGATACCGCTAAGACCTTC	CASSFDTAKTF
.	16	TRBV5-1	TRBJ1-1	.	TGCGCCAGCAGCTCAATGGAGGCAGGGGTGAACACTGAAGCTTTCTTT	CASSSMEAGVNTEAFF
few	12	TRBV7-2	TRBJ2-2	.	TGTGCCAGCAGCTTTGCCCCAGGGGAGCTGTTTTTT	CASSFAPGELFF
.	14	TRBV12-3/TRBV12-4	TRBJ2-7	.	TGTGCCAGCAGTCCCGGGGGCCCGTCCTACGAGCAGTACTTC	CASSPGGPSYEQYF
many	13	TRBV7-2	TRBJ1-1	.	TGTGCCAGCAGCGGTCGAATGAACACTGAAGCTTTCTTT	CASSGRMNTEAFF
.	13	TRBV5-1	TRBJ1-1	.	TGCGCCAGCAGCCACCGGTCGGACACTGAAGCTTTCTTT	CASSHRSDTEAFF
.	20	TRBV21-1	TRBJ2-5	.	TGTGCCAGCAGCAAAGAAGTCAGGCTTAGAGGGACTAGCGGCCAAGAGACCCAGTACTTC	CASSKEVRLRGTSGQETQYF
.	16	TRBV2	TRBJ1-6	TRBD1	TGTGCCAGCAGTGAAAGACAGGGGGTGGGGAATTCACCCCTCCACTTT	CASSERQGVGNSPLHF
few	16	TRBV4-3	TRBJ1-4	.	TGCGCCAGCAGAACGTCATGGGAGCTCGCGAATGAAAAACTGTTTTTT	CASRTSWELANEKLFF
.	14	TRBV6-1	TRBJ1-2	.	TGTGCCAGCAACTCGGGGGGGGACGTCTATGGCTACACCTTC	CASNSGGDVYGYTF
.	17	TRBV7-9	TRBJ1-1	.	TGTGCCAGCAGCTTAGTGGGTAGCGGACCGGGAGGGACTGAAGCTTTCTTT	CASSLVGSGPGGTEAFF
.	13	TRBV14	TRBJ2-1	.	TGTGCCAGCAGCCAGTATAGTAGAAATGAGCAGTTCTTC	CASSQYSRNEQFF
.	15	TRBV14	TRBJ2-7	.	TGTGCGAGCAGCCTCCGACCGTGGTTGCCCCACGAGCAGTACTTC	CASSLRPWLPHEQYF
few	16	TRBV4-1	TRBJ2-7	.	TGCGCCAGCAGCCAAGATAAGACGGGAAACCTCTACGAGCAGTACTTC	CASSQDKTGNLYEQYF
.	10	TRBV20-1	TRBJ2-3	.	TGCAGCTTAGGGACAGATACGCAGTATTTT	CSLGTDTQYF
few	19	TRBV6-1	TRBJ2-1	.	TGTGCCAGCAGTGTCGACAGGGCCAGCTTTTTAGCGGGTAGCAATGAGCAGTTCTTC	CASSVDRASFLAGSNEQFF
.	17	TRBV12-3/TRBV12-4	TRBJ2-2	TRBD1	TGTGCCAGCAGTCCCGGACAGGGGAAATTGTTGACCGGGGAGCTGTTTTTT	CASSPGQGKLLTGELFF
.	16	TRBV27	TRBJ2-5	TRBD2	TGTGCCAGCTGGATAGCGGGGTCCACCTCTCAAGAGACCCAGTACTTC	CASWIAGSTSQETQYF
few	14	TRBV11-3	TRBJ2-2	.	TGTGCCAGCAGCTTACCAGTGAACACCGGGGAGCTGTTTTTT	CASSLPVNTGELFF
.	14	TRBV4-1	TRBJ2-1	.	TGCGCCAGCGTGGCGGAGGTTTCCTACAATGAGCAGTTCTTC	CASVAEVSYNEQFF
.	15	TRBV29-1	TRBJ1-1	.	TGCAGCGTTGAAGTATACGGGACAAGGAACACTGAAGCTTTCTTT	CSVEVYGTRNTEAFF
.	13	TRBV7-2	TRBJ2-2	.	TGTGCCATAAAGCGGACGAACACCGGGGAGCTGTTTTTT	CAIKRTNTGELFF
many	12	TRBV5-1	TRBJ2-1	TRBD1	TGCGCCAGCAGCGAGGGACAGGGGGTGACGTTCTTC	CASSEGQGVTFF
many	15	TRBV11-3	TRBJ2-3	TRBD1	TGTGCCAGCTCACCCCGACAGGGGCGCACAGATACGCAGTATTTT	CASSPRQGRTDTQYF
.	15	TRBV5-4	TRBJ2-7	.	TGTGCCAGCAGCTCGTGGGAGCGGAGCTCCTACGAGCAGTACTTC	CASSSWERSSYEQYF
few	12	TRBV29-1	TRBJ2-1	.	TGCAGCGTGGAACAGGGATACAATGAGCAGTTCTTC	CSVEQGYNEQFF
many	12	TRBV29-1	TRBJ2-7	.	TGCAGCGTTGAAGGGTTGGCCTACGAGCAGTACTTC	CSVEGLAYEQYF
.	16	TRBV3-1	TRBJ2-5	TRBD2	TGTGCCAGCAGCCAAGCCGGGACTAGCGGGAGAGGGACCCAGTACTTC	CASSQAGTSGRGTQYF
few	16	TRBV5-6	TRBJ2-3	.	TGTGCCAGCAGCTTGAGCAGCGAGCATAGCACAGATACGCAGTATTTT	CASSLSSEHSTDTQYF
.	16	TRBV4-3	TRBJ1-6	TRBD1	TGCGCCAGCAGCCAAAACCTGGACAGGATCTATTCACCCCTCCACTTT	CASSQNLDRIYSPLHF
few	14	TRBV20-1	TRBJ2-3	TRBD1	TGCAGTGCTAGAAGGGACAGTTCGACAGATACGCAGTATTTT	CSARRDSSTDTQYF
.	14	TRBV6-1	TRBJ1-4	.	TGTGCCAGCAGTGGGGGTCTCAGTGGTGAAAAACTGTTTTTT	CASSGGLSGEKLFF
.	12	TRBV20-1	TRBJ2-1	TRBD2	TGCAGTGCTAGAAGACTAGCCTTTGAGCAGTTCTTC	CSARRLAFEQFF
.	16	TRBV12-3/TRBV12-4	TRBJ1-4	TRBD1	TGTGCCAGCAGCCTACTAGGGCCAGGGGGATTTGAAAAACTGTTTTTT	CASSLLGPGGFEKLFF
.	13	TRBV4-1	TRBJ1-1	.	TGCGCCAGCAGCCAAGAAGGTGACACTGAAGCTTTCTTT	CASSQEGDTEAFF
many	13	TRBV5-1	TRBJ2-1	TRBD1	TGCGCCAGCAGTTCGGGACAGGGCAATGAGCAGTTCTTC	CASSSGQGNEQFF
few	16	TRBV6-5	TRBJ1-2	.	TGTGCCAGCAGTTATTATGGTCGACGTCCCCGGCATGGCTACACCTTC	CASSYYGRRPRHGYTF
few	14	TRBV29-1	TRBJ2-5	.	TGCAGCGTTGATCTGTCTTCAAGGCAAGAGACCCAGTACTTC	CSVDLSSRQETQYF
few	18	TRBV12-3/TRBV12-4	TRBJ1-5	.	TGTGCCAGCAGTCCCGGGGGGGGAAAAAGATATAGCAATCAGCCCCAGCATTTT	CASSPGGGKRYSNQPQHF
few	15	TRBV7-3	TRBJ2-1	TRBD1	TGTGCCAGCAGCAGGACAGGCCCCCCCTACAATGAGCAGTTCTTC	CASSRTGPPYNEQFF
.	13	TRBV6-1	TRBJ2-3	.	TGTGCCAGCAGGACCCCTGACACAGATACGCAGTATTTT	CASRTPDTDTQYF
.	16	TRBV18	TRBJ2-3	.	TGTGCCAGCTCACCCAAACAACCGGGCACCACAGATACGCAGTATTTT	CASSPKQPGTTDTQYF
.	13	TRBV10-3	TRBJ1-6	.	TGTGCCATCAGTGAGTGGGCGGATTCACCCCTCCACTTT	CAISEWADSPLHF
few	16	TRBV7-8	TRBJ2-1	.	TGTGCCAGCAGCTTACTAGGGGACGGAGGGTACAATGAGCAGTTCTTC	CASSLLGDGGYNEQFF
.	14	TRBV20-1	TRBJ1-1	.	TGCAGTGCTAGAGATTACAGGGCGAACACTGAAGCTTTCTTT	CSARDYRANTEAFF
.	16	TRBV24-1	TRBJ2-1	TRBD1	TGTGCCACCAGTGATCCGGGACAGGGTAACCACAATGAGCAGTTCTTC	CATSDPGQGNHNEQFF
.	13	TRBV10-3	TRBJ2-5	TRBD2	TGTGCCATCACGGGGGGAGCGGGGGAGACCCAGTACTTC	CAITGGAGETQYF
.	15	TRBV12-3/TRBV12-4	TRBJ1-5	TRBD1	TGTGCCAGCAGTTTATTATCAGGGGGCGGTCAGCCCCAGCATTTT	CASSLLSGGGQPQHF
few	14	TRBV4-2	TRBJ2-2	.	TGTGCCAGCAGCCGGGACGCCAGCACCGGGGAGCTGTTTTTT	CASSRDASTGELFF
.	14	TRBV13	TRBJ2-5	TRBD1	TGTGCCAGCAGCCGACGGGACAGCCAAGAGACCCAGTACTTC	CASSRRDSQETQYF
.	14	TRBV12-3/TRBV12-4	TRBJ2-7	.	TGTGCCAGCAGTCTCTCCCGCGGCCACCACGAGCAGTACTTC	CASSLSRGHHEQYF